This is a list of T cell receptor beta chains from one sample in a study of graft-versus-host responses after intestinal transplantation. The protocol was immunoSEQ multiplex PCR, while the TCRdb copy is restricted to in-frame clones and leaves out a portion. The sample includes about 15,000 clones, about 33% of them seen just once. The input for sequencing was alloreactive CD4+ T cells from a mixed lymphocyte reaction culture, taken before intestinal transplant. The source is a human patient who received an intestinal transplant. CDR3s include the opening cysteine and the closing phenylalanine or tryptophan. Clone size is stated in some rows and not others, as once, few, many or a class when expanded.

size: few; J: TRBJ2-7; V: TRBV28; CDR3: CASKPHGDIVYEQYF
size: NA; J: TRBJ2-7; V: TRBV6-1; CDR3: CARRTAHAYEQYF
size: many; J: TRBJ2-3; V: TRBV5-1; CDR3: CASSSGGRLGTDTQYF
size: few; J: TRBJ1-2; V: TRBV2; CDR3: CASSEERGLGYTF
size: NA; J: NA; V: TRBV7-9; CDR3: CASGLLDGTYEQYF
size: few; J: TRBJ2-1; V: TRBV20-1; CDR3: CSAIAYNEQFF
size: NA; J: TRBJ2-1; V: TRBV20-1; CDR3: CSAEPYNEQFF
size: medium-sized; J: TRBJ2-7; V: TRBV7-2; CDR3: CASSFHYEQYF
size: few; J: TRBJ2-3; V: TRBV9; CDR3: CASSASGGRGTDTQYF
size: NA; J: TRBJ1-5; V: TRBV2; CDR3: CASSEARLYQPQHF
size: NA; J: TRBJ1-2; V: TRBV6-6; CDR3: CASSSDWRGYTF
size: NA; J: TRBJ2-1; V: TRBV30; CDR3: CAWTHGTGGYNEQFF
size: NA; J: TRBJ2-2; V: TRBV6-6; CDR3: CASRHPDRGWTGELFF
size: NA; J: TRBJ1-2; V: TRBV11-2; CDR3: CASSLEQALYGYTF
size: medium-sized; J: TRBJ2-7; V: TRBV6-5; CDR3: CASSSREAWPSEQYF
size: medium-sized; J: TRBJ2-3; V: TRBV9; CDR3: CASSVDTGGNTQYF
size: few; J: TRBJ1-3; V: TRBV6-6; CDR3: CASSYDNRASGNTIYF
size: NA; J: TRBJ1-6; V: TRBV7-3; CDR3: CASSLGPGWDSPLHF
size: NA; J: TRBJ1-6; V: TRBV5-1; CDR3: CASSYGPAGNSPLHF
size: NA; J: TRBJ2-5; V: TRBV10-2; CDR3: CASSESGTGGVETQYF
size: medium-sized; J: TRBJ1-5; V: TRBV6-6; CDR3: CASSYSSRGWEQPQHF
size: few; J: TRBJ1-5; V: TRBV7-9; CDR3: CASSLDSANQPQHF
size: few; J: TRBJ2-7; V: TRBV27; CDR3: CASRIQGASFSYEQYF
size: few; J: TRBJ2-3; V: TRBV6-1; CDR3: CASIPGPNTDTQYF
size: NA; J: TRBJ2-3; V: TRBV18; CDR3: CASSPPNRLAGGTDTQYF
size: few; J: TRBJ2-7; V: TRBV4-3; CDR3: CASSRTGTVYEQYF